The 20 T cell receptor beta chains below were found in one sample sequenced in a study of regulatory T cells in long-lasting Graves disease. Time point of the sample: newly diagnosed GD, antithyroid drugs for less than 3 months. The TCR library was prepared using RNA isolated from PBMCs. Construction of the TCR beta libraries employed iRepertoire HTBI primers in conjunction with Arm-PCR of CDR3 regions. TCRdb ran MiXCR on the multiplex PCR reads and lists one entry per CDR3 protein. The data hold over 500,000 distinct CDR3 sequences, with around 16% observed a single time. In addition, the sample was reused for a study of T cells in Graves' hyperthyroidism and ophthalmopathy.

Specimen: peripheral blood mononuclear cells (PBMCs), collected at new diagnosis, from a patient treated with antithyroid drugs. All receptors come from a young man with Graves disease.

The chain is built from TRBV15 and TRBJ1-2, with 10 bases lining up with TRBD1. This CDR3 is 16 amino acids long. Germline CDR1 reads LNHNV; CDR2 reads YYDKDF (reference sequence). J was trimmed by 3 bases and V by 1 base; bases with no gene match: 5. CDR3 sequence (DNA): TGTGCCACCAGCAGAGGTTTAGGGACAGGGGACTATGGCTACACCTTC. Amino acids: CATSRGLGTGDYGYTF.

This clonotype was recorded many times. V usage is TRBV5-1 and J usage is TRBJ2-1, with D tentatively TRBD1 (5 bases). Germline CDR1 is SGHRS and CDR2 is YFSETQ. V was shortened by 4 bases and J by 10 bases, with 12 bases between the two germline ends. The CDR3 is 12 amino acids. CDR3 coding DNA: TGCGCCAGCAGCAGGACACGTCGGGAGCAGTTCTTC. Encoded protein: CASSRTRREQFF. Supplemented by reference TRBV5-1 and TRBJ2-1, the full variable domain reads KAGVTQTPRYLIKTRGQQVTLSCSPISGHRSVSWYQQTPGQGLQFLFEYFSETQRNKGNFPGRFSGRQFSNSRSEMNVSTLELGDSALYLCASSRTRREQFFGPGTRLTVL.

This clonotype showed up many times. The rearrangement uses TRBV27 and TRBJ2-1; 9 bases align to TRBD1. The germline V gene encodes CDR1 MNHEY and CDR2 SMNVEV (reference sequence). The trim removed 0 bases at V and 3 bases at J, leaving 9 bases unmatched. The CDR3 sequence is 18 residues long. CDR3 coding DNA: TGTGCCAGCAGTTTATCGAGAGGACAGGGGATGTACTACAATGAGCAGTTCTTC. Its translation: CASSLSRGQGMYYNEQFF.

The chain links TRBV6-2 or TRBV6-3 to TRBJ2-1; either TRBD1 or TRBD2 may fit D (5 bases each). V lost 4 bases and J 9 bases, leaving 13 bases between the germline ends. Germline CDR1 is MNHEY and CDR2 is SVGEGT. The CDR3 covers 13 residues. CDR3 nucleotide sequence: TGTGCCAGCAGTTGGGACCCACGGCGTGAGCAGTTCTTC. The encoded protein is CASSWDPRREQFF.

This clonotype was found a few times. This rearrangement joins TRBV20-1 to TRBJ1-2; TRBD1 matches 7 bases. J gave up 5 bases and V 4 bases, and 7 bases lay outside the gene matches. The CDR3 has 13 amino acids. Germline CDR1 reads DFQATT; CDR2 reads SNEGSKA (reference sequence). The CDR3 region has the DNA TGCAGTGCTACAATACAGGGGACGTATGGCTACACCTTC. Protein sequence: CSATIQGTYGYTF.

This clonotype appeared a few times. The rearrangement joins TRBV10-3 to TRBJ2-3; D may be TRBD2 (5 bases). The CDR3 length is 14 residues. From germline, CDR1 is ENHRY and CDR2 SYGVKD. V was pared by 3 bases and J by 6 bases, with 13 bases between. CDR3 in DNA: TGTGCCATCAGTGAAGGCGAGTTAGCGGATACGCAGTATTTT. Amino acid sequence: CAISEGELADTQYF.

This clonotype has a count of ten or more. The V call is TRBV30, the J call TRBJ1-3; D remains ambiguous. Deletions cut 3 bases from V and 3 bases from J, with 12 bases between. CDR3 length equals 14 residues. CDR1 GTSNPN and CDR2 SVGIG come from the germline V gene (reference sequence). CDR3 sequence (DNA): TGTGCCTGGAGGGAGGCCGGCGGTGGAAACACCATATATTTT. Translating gives CAWREAGGGNTIYF. Filled out from reference TRBV30 and TRBJ1-3, the complete variable domain reads SQTIHQWPATLVQPVGSPLSLECTVEGTSNPNLYWYRQAAGRGLQLLFYSVGIGQISSEVPQNLSASRPQDRQFILSSKKLLLSDSGFYLCAWREAGGGNTIYFGEGSWLTVV.

This clonotype was counted only a few times. CDR3 amino acids: CASISLAGGKRNEQFF. The CDR3 DNA follows: TGTGCCAGCATTTCCCTAGCGGGAGGGAAGAGAAATGAGCAGTTCTTC. The rearrangement uses TRBV2 and TRBJ2-1; 12 bases are shared with TRBD2. CDR1 SNHLY and CDR2 FYNNEI come from the germline V gene. The CDR3 sequence is 16 residues long. J was trimmed by 7 bases and V by 7 bases; bases with no gene match: 11.

This clonotype was observed at least ten times. This rearrangement joins TRBV13 to TRBJ2-3; D is possibly TRBD1 or TRBD2 (5 bases each). The germline gives CDR1 PRHDT, CDR2 FYEKMQ (reference sequence). This CDR3 has 16 amino acids. With 2 bases removed from V and 6 bases from J, the gap between germline ends came to 18 bases. The CDR3 nucleotides are TGTGCCAGCAGCTTACGACACATCTTGGGACGGGATACGCAGTATTTT. Translated: CASSLRHILGRDTQYF.

This clonotype appeared many times. V usage is TRBV11-1 and J usage is TRBJ1-1, with a weak D call TRBD1 (6 bases). The CDR3 is made up of 13 amino acids. The V end lost 5 bases, the J end lost 7 bases, and 14 bases lay between the germline ends. Germline V gene data show CDR1 as SGHAT and CDR2 as FQDESV (reference sequence). CDR3 protein: CASSRRTVSEAFF. The CDR3 DNA sequence: TGTGCCAGCAGCCGCCGGACAGTGAGTGAAGCTTTCTTT.

The rearrangement links TRBV5-1 to TRBJ2-7; the D gene is possibly TRBD2 (6 bases). V lost 0 bases, J lost 0 bases, and 10 bases lay in between. This CDR3 has 15 amino acids. Per the germline V gene, CDR1 is SGHRS and CDR2 is YFSETQ. The CDR3 loop is CASSLEGTYSYEQYF. In DNA, the CDR3 is TGCGCCAGCAGCTTGGAAGGGACTTACTCCTACGAGCAGTACTTC.

The CDR3 DNA is TGTGCCAGCAGTTTTTATGGTCGTGCGACTGAAGCTTTCTTT. Protein sequence: CASSFYGRATEAFF. V gene TRBV28 combines with J gene TRBJ1-1; D is unclear. Germline values: CDR1 MDHEN, CDR2 SYDVKM. The CDR3 has 14 amino acids. V dropped 3 bases and J dropped 5 bases, with 13 bases sitting between them.

The CDR3 DNA reads TGTGCCACAGGACTAGCGGGAGTCGATGGGCAGTTCTTC. It specifies CATGLAGVDGQFF. V gene TRBV28 combines with J gene TRBJ2-1; 13 nucleotides align to TRBD2. The CDR3 length is 13 residues. Looked up from germline, CDR1 is MDHEN and CDR2 is SYDVKM. V lost 10 bases to trimming and J lost 12 bases; unmatched junction nucleotides: 9.

Many counts were recorded for this clonotype. The CDR3 spells CASSPGTGRNTEAFF. The CDR3 DNA reads TGTGCCAGCAGTCCCGGGACAGGGAGGAACACTGAAGCTTTCTTT. The chain carries TRBV12-3 or TRBV12-4 and TRBJ1-1; 9 bases match TRBD1. The V gene end was trimmed by 5 bases and the J gene end by 1 base; junction bases not matched to a gene: 5. CDR3 size: 15 residues.

This clonotype was detected many times. The chain links TRBV2 to TRBJ1-1; TRBD1 agrees at 9 bases. Trimming took 6 bases from V and 2 from J; bases not matched to a gene: 7. Germline assignment: CDR1 SNHLY and CDR2 FYNNEI. The CDR3 spans 15 residues. CDR3 in DNA: TGTGCCAGCAGCGGGACAGGGTTTGTAAACACTGAAGCTTTCTTT. Its translation is CASSGTGFVNTEAFF.

This clonotype was detected ten times or more. This chain connects TRBV7-3 to TRBJ2-5, with unresolved D. Germline CDR1 SGHTA, CDR2 FQGTGA. This CDR3 comprises 13 residues. Trimming removed 3 bases at V and 8 bases at J, with 13 bases between. CDR3 sequence reads: CASSFDIRETQYF. CDR3 bases: TGTGCCAGCAGCTTTGATATAAGAGAAACCCAGTACTTC.

V usage is TRBV19 and J usage is TRBJ2-2; D is unclear. V was cut by 4 bases and J by 5 bases, with 5 bases left in between. The CDR3 loop spans 12 amino acids. Germline V CDR1 and CDR2: LNHDA, SQIVND (reference sequence). This CDR3 is CASSTLTGELFF. As DNA, the CDR3 is TGTGCCAGTAGTACGTTAACCGGGGAGCTGTTTTTT.

Ten or more counts support this clonotype. V usage is TRBV11-3 and J usage is TRBJ2-1; the match to TRBD1 covers 11 bases. The CDR3 is made up of 17 amino acids. Germline lookup yields CDR1 SGHNT and CDR2 YENEEA. V dropped 4 bases and J dropped 6; count of bases not matched to a gene: 11. DNA of the CDR3: TGTGCCAGCAGCTCCTACCTCGGACAGGGGGCGGGCAATGAGCAGTTCTTC. Translated, it gives CASSSYLGQGAGNEQFF.

This chain links TRBV30 with TRBJ1-1; 7 nucleotides line up with TRBD1. This CDR3 region has 17 residues. The germline V gene encodes CDR1 GTSNPN and CDR2 SVGIG (reference sequence). V lost 1 base and J lost 2; bases outside the gene matches: 13. CDR3 bases: TGTGCCTGGAGTGCACTTACAGGGGTTAGGGGAAACACTGAAGCTTTCTTT. Residues: CAWSALTGVRGNTEAFF.

The V call is TRBV19, the J call TRBJ2-7, with D maybe TRBD2 (6 bases). Trimming removed 9 bases at V and 5 bases at J, with 14 bases between. There are 12 residues in the CDR3. CDR1 LNHDA and CDR2 SQIVND come from the germline V gene (reference sequence). In nucleotides, the CDR3 is TGTGCCAGCGGCACAGGCGGGAACGAGCAGTACTTC. Translated: CASGTGGNEQYF.